This TCR beta chain was identified in a study of cytomegalovirus exposure and HLA in healthy donors. Study details: Roughly 77 million unique TCRs from HLA-typed donors made up an early data release.

Study results and limitations: Roughly even sequencing depth across donors was the assumption behind the presence/absence analyses.

A multiplex PCR was run with 60 Vbeta primers and 13 Jbeta primers. Per the original data handling: In a later analysis, of about 80 million unique beta chains, roughly 9.9 million appeared in at least two donors. Assay: immunoSEQ multiplex PCR; the TCRdb copy retains only in-frame clones and omits some. V and J calls and clone size come straight from that table; D and trimming were deduced from the DNA. The table includes 110,000 or so clones, roughly three quarters detected once. Regarding this clone: Its antigen is as yet unknown.

This clonotype was obtained from a man in his fifties or sixties in good health and CMV-seropositive. Sequenced: PBMCs.

The CDR3 DNA reads as TGTGCCAGCAGGGCCTTGGCGGGGGGGCCTTACGAGCAGTACTTC. It is translated as CASRALAGGPYEQYF. The V gene is TRBV27, the J gene TRBJ2-7; TRBD2 aligns across 9 bases. This CDR3 spans 15 amino acids. CDR1 and CDR2 (germline): MNHEY, SMNVEV (reference sequence). Trimming at V came to 6 bases and at J to 4 bases, leaving 10 bases not matched to a gene.